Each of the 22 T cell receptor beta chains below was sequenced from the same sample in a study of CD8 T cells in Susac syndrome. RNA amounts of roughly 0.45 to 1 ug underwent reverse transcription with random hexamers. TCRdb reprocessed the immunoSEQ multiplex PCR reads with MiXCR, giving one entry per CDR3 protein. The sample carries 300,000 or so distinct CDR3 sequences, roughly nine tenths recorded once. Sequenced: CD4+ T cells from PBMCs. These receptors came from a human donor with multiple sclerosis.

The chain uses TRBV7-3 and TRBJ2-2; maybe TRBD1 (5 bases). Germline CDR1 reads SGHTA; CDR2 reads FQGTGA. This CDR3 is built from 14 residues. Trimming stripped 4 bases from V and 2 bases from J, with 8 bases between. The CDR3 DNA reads TGTGCCAGCAGCTCGACAGTTAACACCGGGGAGCTGTTTTTT. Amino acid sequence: CASSSTVNTGELFF.

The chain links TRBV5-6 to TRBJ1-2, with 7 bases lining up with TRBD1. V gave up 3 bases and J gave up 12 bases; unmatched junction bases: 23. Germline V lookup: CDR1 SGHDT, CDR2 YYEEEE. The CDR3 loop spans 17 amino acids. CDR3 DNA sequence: TGTGCCAGCAGCTCCCGAGTTCAGGGGGTTTTCCCAGACGGACACACCTTC. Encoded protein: CASSSRVQGVFPDGHTF.

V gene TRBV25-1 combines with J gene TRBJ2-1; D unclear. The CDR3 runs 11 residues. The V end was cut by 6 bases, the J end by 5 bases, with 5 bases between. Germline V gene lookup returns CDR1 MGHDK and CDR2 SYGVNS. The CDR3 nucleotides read TGTGCCAGCAGGACCAACAATGAGCAGTTCTTC. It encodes CASRTNNEQFF.

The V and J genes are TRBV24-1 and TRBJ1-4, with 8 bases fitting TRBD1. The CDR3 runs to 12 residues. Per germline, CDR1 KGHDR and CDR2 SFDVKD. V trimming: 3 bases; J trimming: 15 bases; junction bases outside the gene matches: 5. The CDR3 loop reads CATSDPGQGMFF. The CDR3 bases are TGTGCCACCAGTGATCCCGGACAGGGAATGTTTTTT.

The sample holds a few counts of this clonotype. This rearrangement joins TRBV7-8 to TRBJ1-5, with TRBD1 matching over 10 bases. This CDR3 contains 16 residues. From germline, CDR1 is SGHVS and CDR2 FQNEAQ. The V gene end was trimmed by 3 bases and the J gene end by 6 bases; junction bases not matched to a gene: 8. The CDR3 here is CASSFFRDRGVQPQHF. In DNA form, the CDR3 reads TGTGCCAGCAGCTTTTTTAGGGACAGGGGAGTTCAGCCCCAGCATTTT.

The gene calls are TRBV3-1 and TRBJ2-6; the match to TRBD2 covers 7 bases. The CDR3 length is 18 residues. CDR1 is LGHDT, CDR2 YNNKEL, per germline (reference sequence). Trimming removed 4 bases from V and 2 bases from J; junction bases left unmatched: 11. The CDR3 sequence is CASSLNSGTTTGANVLTF. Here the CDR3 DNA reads TGTGCCAGCAGCCTGAATTCCGGGACTACGACTGGGGCCAACGTCCTGACTTTC.

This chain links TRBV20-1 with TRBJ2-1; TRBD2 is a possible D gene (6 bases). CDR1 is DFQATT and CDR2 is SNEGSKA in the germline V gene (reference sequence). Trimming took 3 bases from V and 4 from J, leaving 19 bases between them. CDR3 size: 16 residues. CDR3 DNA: TGCAGTGCTAGTCGGGAGTTAGAATTTAGGTACAATGAGCAGTTCTTC. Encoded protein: CSASRELEFRYNEQFF.

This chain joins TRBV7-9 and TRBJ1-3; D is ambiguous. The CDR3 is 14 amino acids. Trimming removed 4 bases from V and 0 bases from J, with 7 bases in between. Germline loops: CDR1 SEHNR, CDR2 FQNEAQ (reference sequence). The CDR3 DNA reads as TGTGCCAGCAGCTCCCGAAACTCTGGAAACACCATATATTTT. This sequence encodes CASSSRNSGNTIYF.

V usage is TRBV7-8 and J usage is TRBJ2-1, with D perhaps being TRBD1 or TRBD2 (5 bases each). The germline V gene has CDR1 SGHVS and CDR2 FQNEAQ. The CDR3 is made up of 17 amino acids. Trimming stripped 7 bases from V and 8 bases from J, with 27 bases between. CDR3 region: CASMRSSVPGQQYEQFF. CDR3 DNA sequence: TGTGCCAGCATGAGGTCCTCGGTGCCGGGGCAGCAATATGAGCAGTTCTTC. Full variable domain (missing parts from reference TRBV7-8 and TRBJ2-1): GAGVSQSPRYKVAKRGQDVALRCDPISGHVSLFWYQQALGQGPEFLTYFQNEAQLDKSGLPSDRFFAERPEGSVSTLKIQRTQQEDSAVYLCASMRSSVPGQQYEQFFGPGTRLTVL.

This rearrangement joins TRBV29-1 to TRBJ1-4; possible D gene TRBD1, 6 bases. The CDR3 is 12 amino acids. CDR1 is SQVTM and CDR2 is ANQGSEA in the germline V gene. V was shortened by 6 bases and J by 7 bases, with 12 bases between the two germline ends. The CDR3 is CSVRGRSEKLFF. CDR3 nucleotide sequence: TGCAGCGTAAGGGGGAGGAGTGAAAAACTGTTTTTT.

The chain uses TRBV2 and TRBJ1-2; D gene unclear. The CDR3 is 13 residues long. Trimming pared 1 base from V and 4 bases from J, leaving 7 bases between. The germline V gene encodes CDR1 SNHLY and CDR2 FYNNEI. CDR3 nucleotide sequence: TGTGCCAGCAGTGAAGGGACGGGCTATGGCTACACCTTC. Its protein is CASSEGTGYGYTF.

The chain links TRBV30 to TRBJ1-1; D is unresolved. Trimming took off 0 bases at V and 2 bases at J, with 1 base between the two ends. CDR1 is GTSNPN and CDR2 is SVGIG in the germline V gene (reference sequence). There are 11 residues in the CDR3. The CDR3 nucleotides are TGTGCCTGGAGTGTAAACACTGAAGCTTTCTTT. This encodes CAWSVNTEAFF.

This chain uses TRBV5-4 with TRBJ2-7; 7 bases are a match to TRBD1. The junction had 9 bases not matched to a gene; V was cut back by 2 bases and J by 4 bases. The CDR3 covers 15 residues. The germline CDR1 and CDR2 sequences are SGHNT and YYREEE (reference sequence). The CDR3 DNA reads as TGTGCCAGCAGCTTTGGTAGGGGGCGGCAATACGAGCAGTACTTC. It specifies CASSFGRGRQYEQYF.

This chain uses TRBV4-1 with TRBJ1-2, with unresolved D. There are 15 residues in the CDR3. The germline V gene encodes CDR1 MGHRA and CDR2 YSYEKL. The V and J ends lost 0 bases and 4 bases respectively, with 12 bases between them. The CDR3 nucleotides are TGCGCCAGCAGCCAAGAAGGAAACCGGGTCTATGGCTACACCTTC. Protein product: CASSQEGNRVYGYTF.

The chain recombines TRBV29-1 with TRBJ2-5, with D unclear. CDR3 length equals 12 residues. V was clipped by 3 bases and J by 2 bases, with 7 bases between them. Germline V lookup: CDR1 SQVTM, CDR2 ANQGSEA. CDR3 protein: CSVDFQQETQYF. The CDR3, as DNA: TGCAGCGTTGATTTCCAGCAAGAGACCCAGTACTTC.

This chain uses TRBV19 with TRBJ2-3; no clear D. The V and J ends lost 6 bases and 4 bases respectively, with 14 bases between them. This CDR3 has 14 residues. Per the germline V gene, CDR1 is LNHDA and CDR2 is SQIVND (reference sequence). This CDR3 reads CASRKFSGSDTQYF. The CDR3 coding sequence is TGTGCCAGTAGGAAGTTTTCAGGATCAGATACGCAGTATTTT.

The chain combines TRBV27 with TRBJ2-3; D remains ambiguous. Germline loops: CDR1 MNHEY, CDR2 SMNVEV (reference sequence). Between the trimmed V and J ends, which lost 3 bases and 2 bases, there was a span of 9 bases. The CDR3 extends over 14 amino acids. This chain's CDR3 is CASSFSSPTDTQYF. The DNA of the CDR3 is TGTGCCAGCAGTTTCTCGTCTCCCACAGATACGCAGTATTTT.

The chain's CDR3 is CASSFDADTQYF. In nucleotides, the CDR3 is TGCGCCAGCAGCTTTGATGCAGATACGCAGTATTTT. J is TRBJ2-3 and V is TRBV5-1; D gene ambiguous. With 2 bases removed from V and 4 bases from J, the gap between germline ends came to 5 bases. Germline V CDR1 and CDR2: SGHRS, YFSETQ. The CDR3 covers 12 residues.

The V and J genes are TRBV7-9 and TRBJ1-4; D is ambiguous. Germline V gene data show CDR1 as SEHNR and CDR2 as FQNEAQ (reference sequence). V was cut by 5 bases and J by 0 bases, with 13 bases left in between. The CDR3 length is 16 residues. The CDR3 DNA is TGTGCCAGCAGCCGCCGAGCGAGGGCAACTAATGAAAAACTGTTTTTT. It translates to CASSRRARATNEKLFF.

The CDR3: CASSSRRGYGGSPLHF. The CDR3, as DNA: TGTGCCAGTAGTTCCCGCCGTGGGTACGGGGGATCACCCCTCCACTTT. This chain links TRBV19 with TRBJ1-6, with D perhaps TRBD1 (5 bases). V gave up 5 bases and J gave up 10 bases, with 21 bases separating them. CDR3 size: 16 residues. Germline V gene lookup returns CDR1 LNHDA and CDR2 SQIVND (reference sequence). The full variable domain, its missing parts supplied by reference TRBV19 and TRBJ1-6, is DGGITQSPKYLFRKEGQNVTLSCEQNLNHDAMYWYRQDPGQGLRLIYYSQIVNDFQKGDIAEGYSVSREKKESFPLTVTSAQKNPTAFYLCASSSRRGYGGSPLHFGNGTRLTVT.

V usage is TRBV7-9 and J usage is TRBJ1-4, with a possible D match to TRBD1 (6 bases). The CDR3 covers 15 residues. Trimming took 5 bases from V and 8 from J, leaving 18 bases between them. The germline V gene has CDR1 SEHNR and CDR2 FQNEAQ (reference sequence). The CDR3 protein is CASSPLRGSGEKLFF. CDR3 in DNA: TGTGCCAGCAGCCCCCTTAGGGGGAGCGGAGAAAAACTGTTTTTT.

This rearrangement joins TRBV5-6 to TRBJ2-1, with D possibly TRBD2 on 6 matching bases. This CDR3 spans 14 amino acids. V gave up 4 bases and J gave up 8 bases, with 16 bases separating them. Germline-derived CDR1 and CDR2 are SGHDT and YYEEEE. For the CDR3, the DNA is TGTGCCAGCAGCCTCGCGGGACCTAGGGATGAGCAGTTCTTC. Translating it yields CASSLAGPRDEQFF.